The 22 T cell receptor beta chains listed next were all sequenced from one sample in a study of beta chain features in type 1 diabetes. Sequencing targeted expressed TCRB transcripts, as all isolated RNA had been reverse transcribed. This table comes from immunoSEQ multiplex PCR, and its TCRdb copy is limited to in-frame clones, with some not included. The data contain about 620,000 clones, 15% of them singletons. Specimen: naive CD4+ T cells from blood. The receptors stem from a man between 18 and 29 years old in good health.

V is TRBV11-3 and J is TRBJ2-3; D remains ambiguous. Per germline, CDR1 SGHNT and CDR2 YENEEA. The V and J ends lost 2 bases and 1 base respectively, with 10 bases between them. The CDR3 sequence is 15 residues long. As DNA, the CDR3 is TGTGCCAGCAGCTTACAGAGCGTGGGCACAGATACGCAGTATTTT. Amino acid sequence: CASSLQSVGTDTQYF.

The V and J genes are TRBV28 and TRBJ2-7; D may correspond to TRBD1 or TRBD2 (7 bases each). Trimming cost V 0 bases and J 4 bases, with 13 bases left between them. Looked up from germline, CDR1 is MDHEN and CDR2 is SYDVKM. This CDR3 contains 15 residues. The DNA for the CDR3 is TGTGCCAGCAGTTTATGGCAGGGGGAGGGTTACGAGCAGTACTTC. This translates into CASSLWQGEGYEQYF.

The sample holds a few counts of this clone. The chain joins TRBV7-2 to TRBJ2-1; 12 bases match TRBD2. The CDR3 extends over 16 amino acids. V gave up 0 bases and J gave up 7 bases; unmatched junction bases: 4. Germline lookup yields CDR1 SGHTA and CDR2 FQGNSA. The DNA of the CDR3 is TGTGCCAGCAGCTTAGCGAAGACTAGCGGGAGTAATGAGCAGTTCTTC. Translation: CASSLAKTSGSNEQFF.

Only a few counts were recorded for this clone. The chain employs TRBV5-1 and TRBJ2-3; the match to TRBD1 covers 10 bases. Trimming removed 3 bases from V and 6 bases from J; junction bases left unmatched: 4. CDR3 length equals 14 residues. The germline CDR1 and CDR2 sequences are SGHRS and YFSETQ. The CDR3 DNA reads as TGCGCCAGCAGCTACCGGGACAGGGGCGATACGCAGTATTTT. Its protein product is CASSYRDRGDTQYF. Together with reference TRBV5-1 and TRBJ2-3, the CDR3 gives the full variable domain: KAGVTQTPRYLIKTRGQQVTLSCSPISGHRSVSWYQQTPGQGLQFLFEYFSETQRNKGNFPGRFSGRQFSNSRSEMNVSTLELGDSALYLCASSYRDRGDTQYFGPGTRLTVL.

This clone showed up just a few times. J is TRBJ1-1 and V is TRBV7-2; unclear D gene. The germline CDR1 and CDR2 sequences are SGHTA and FQGNSA. CDR3 length: 15 residues. V was clipped by 3 bases and J by 0 bases, with 11 bases between them. CDR3 loop: CASSFFERVNTEAFF. The CDR3, as DNA: TGTGCCAGCAGCTTTTTCGAAAGGGTGAACACTGAAGCTTTCTTT.

This clone was counted only a few times. CDR3 DNA sequence: TGTGCCAGCAGCCTCAGTTGGACGGGGAGAGACTACGAGCAGTACTTC. Translating it yields CASSLSWTGRDYEQYF. The rearrangement joins TRBV21-1 to TRBJ2-7; the DNA was not used to check the table's D call, TRBD2. TRBV21-1 is deemed a pseudogene. This CDR3 is 16 amino acids long.

V usage is TRBV6-5 and J usage is TRBJ2-3; TRBD2 aligns across 8 bases. J was trimmed by 7 bases and V by 3 bases; bases with no gene match: 12. The CDR3 sequence is 16 residues long. Germline CDR1 MNHEY, CDR2 SVGAGI. CDR3 sequence reads: CASSYSGATRIYTQYF. The CDR3 region has the DNA TGTGCCAGCAGTTATAGCGGGGCGACGCGAATATATACGCAGTATTTT.

This clone turned up a few times. The chain links TRBV29-1 to TRBJ2-3; 12 bases fit TRBD2. This CDR3 is built from 16 residues. V shed 6 bases, J shed 3 bases, and the junction held 10 bases outside the gene matches. Germline CDR1 SQVTM, CDR2 ANQGSEA. The CDR3 here is CSVGTSGSLTTDTQYF. CDR3 coding DNA: TGCAGCGTCGGGACTAGCGGGTCGCTTACAACAGATACGCAGTATTTT.

This clone was seen more than once but under ten times. V and J are TRBV28 and TRBJ2-3; 9 bases fit TRBD2. CDR1 and CDR2 from the germline V gene are MDHEN and SYDVKM. This CDR3 has 15 amino acids. V was clipped by 5 bases and J by 1 base; unmatched bases: 4. As DNA, the CDR3 is TGTGCCAGCAGTACACTAGCGGGCGGCACAGATACGCAGTATTTT. It codes for CASSTLAGGTDTQYF. The entire variable domain, with the rest obtained from reference TRBV28 and TRBJ2-3, is as follows: DVKVTQSSRYLVKRTGEKVFLECVQDMDHENMFWYRQDPGLGLRLIYFSYDVKMKEKGDIPEGYSVSREKKERFSLILESASTNQTSMYLCASSTLAGGTDTQYFGPGTRLTVL.

V and J are TRBV29-1 and TRBJ2-1; the match to TRBD1 covers 8 bases. CDR1 and CDR2 (germline): SQVTM, ANQGSEA. V gave up 7 bases and J gave up 0 bases; unmatched junction bases: 5. The CDR3 has 14 amino acids. CDR3 bases: TGCAGCGCGCGGGACAGGTTCTCCTACAATGAGCAGTTCTTC. Its translation is CSARDRFSYNEQFF.

The chain couples TRBV18 to TRBJ2-7; possible D gene TRBD1, 6 bases. Germline CDR1 KGHSH, CDR2 LQKENI. V gave up 3 bases and J gave up 4 bases, with 10 bases separating them. The CDR3 has 13 residues. The CDR3 sequence is CASSPRTEYEQYF. The CDR3, as DNA: TGTGCCAGCTCACCGAGGACAGAGTACGAGCAGTACTTC.

This rearrangement joins TRBV6-1 to TRBJ2-3, with D unclear. The ends were cut back, 6 bases at V and 2 bases at J, with 9 bases in the middle. The CDR3 is 13 amino acids. Germline CDR1 and CDR2: MNHNS and SASEGT. The DNA of the CDR3 is TGTGCCAGCAGATCCAAGGACACAGATACGCAGTATTTT. This codes for CASRSKDTDTQYF.

Concerning this clone itself: Other DNA sequences in this specimen translate into the identical CDR3. The genes are TRBV18 and TRBJ2-3; 9 bases agree with TRBD1. V gave up 5 bases and J gave up 6 bases; unmatched junction bases: 3. This CDR3 is 13 amino acids long. The germline V gene has CDR1 KGHSH and CDR2 LQKENI. The CDR3 region has the DNA TGTGCCAGCTCAAGGGACAGGGTTGATACGCAGTATTTT. This encodes CASSRDRVDTQYF.

This clone showed up just a few times. This sequence joins TRBV11-3 and TRBJ1-1, with a weak D call TRBD1 (6 bases). The V and J ends lost 4 bases and 4 bases respectively, with 16 bases between them. The CDR3 is made up of 15 amino acids. Germline V gene sequence: CDR1 SGHNT, CDR2 YENEEA. The chain's CDR3 is CASSSGGRVGTEAFF. CDR3 nucleotide sequence: TGTGCCAGCAGCTCCGGGGGGCGCGTGGGCACTGAAGCTTTCTTT.

This chain uses TRBV29-1 with TRBJ2-1, with 8 nucleotides matching TRBD1. Unmatched junction bases numbered 7, after V lost 2 bases and J lost 1 base. The CDR3 loop spans 16 amino acids. Per germline, CDR1 SQVTM and CDR2 ANQGSEA. In DNA, the CDR3 is TGCAGCGTTGAAATATGGACAGGGTCGTCCTACAATGAGCAGTTCTTC. Residues: CSVEIWTGSSYNEQFF.

V is TRBV4-3 and J is TRBJ1-2; TRBD1 matches 7 bases. J gave up 0 bases and V 2 bases, and 6 bases lay outside the gene matches. The length of the CDR3 is 16 residues. Germline CDR1 reads LGHNA; CDR2 reads YSLEER. CDR3 bases: TGCGCCAGCAGCCAACTATCCCAGGGGGCTAACTATGGCTACACCTTC. Encoded protein: CASSQLSQGANYGYTF.

The chain combines TRBV2 with TRBJ1-2; 11 bases map to TRBD1. This CDR3 has 12 residues. V lost 8 bases to trimming and J lost 8 bases; unmatched junction nucleotides: 4. Germline V gene sequence: CDR1 SNHLY, CDR2 FYNNEI. The CDR3 region has the DNA TGTGCCAGCGGACAGGGGGCAGGAGGCTACACCTTC. The encoded protein is CASGQGAGGYTF.

J is TRBJ2-1 and V is TRBV4-3; D assignment may be TRBD1 or TRBD2 (5 bases each). V shed 0 bases and J shed 8 bases, with 17 bases lying between them. This CDR3 comprises 16 residues. Germline loops: CDR1 LGHNA, CDR2 YSLEER. CDR3 residues: CASSQDLGTGVYEQFF. CDR3 sequence (DNA): TGCGCCAGCAGCCAAGATCTCGGGACGGGCGTCTATGAGCAGTTCTTC.

The chain carries TRBV7-9 and TRBJ2-6; TRBD1 is a possible D gene (6 bases). Germline V gene sequence: CDR1 SEHNR, CDR2 FQNEAQ (reference sequence). Trimming pared 5 bases from V and 0 bases from J, leaving 14 bases between. The length of the CDR3 is 17 residues. The CDR3 region is CASSPRRRGSGANVLTF. The CDR3 nucleotides read TGTGCCAGCAGCCCTAGGCGCAGGGGCTCTGGGGCCAACGTCCTGACTTTC.

This clone was detected a few times. The V and J genes are TRBV7-3 and TRBJ2-1, with unresolved D. Germline V gene data show CDR1 as SGHTA and CDR2 as FQGTGA. V lost 1 base to trimming and J lost 4 bases, with 11 bases between them. CDR3 length: 15 amino acids. The CDR3: CASSLSRVSYNEQFF. The CDR3 DNA reads as TGTGCCAGCAGCTTAAGTAGGGTCTCGTACAATGAGCAGTTCTTC. The full variable domain, completed using reference TRBV7-3 and TRBJ2-1, is GAGVSQTPSNKVTEKGKYVELRCDPISGHTALYWYRQSLGQGPEFLIYFQGTGAADDSGLPNDRFFAVRPEGSVSTLKIQRTERGDSAVYLCASSLSRVSYNEQFFGPGTRLTVL.

In its sample, this clone was seen a few times. The identical CDR3 is also encoded by other nucleotide sequences in the sample. This sequence joins TRBV7-2 and TRBJ2-7; D might be TRBD1 or TRBD2, each matching 5 bases. Trimming took 2 bases from V and 0 from J, leaving 11 bases between them. CDR3 length: 15 amino acids. Germline V gene lookup returns CDR1 SGHTA and CDR2 FQGNSA. CDR3 sequence: CASSLIPGSSYEQYF. The CDR3 nucleotides read TGTGCCAGCAGCTTAATACCAGGGAGCTCCTACGAGCAGTACTTC.

This clone was seen more than once but under ten times. The rearrangement uses TRBV14 and TRBJ1-3; D unresolved. V lost 3 bases, J lost 3 bases, and 15 bases lay in between. This CDR3 has 16 residues. CDR1 is SGHDN, CDR2 FVKESK, per germline. Here the CDR3 reads CASSHALVSGGNTIYF. CDR3 bases: TGTGCCAGCAGCCATGCTCTGGTGTCCGGTGGAAACACCATATATTTT.